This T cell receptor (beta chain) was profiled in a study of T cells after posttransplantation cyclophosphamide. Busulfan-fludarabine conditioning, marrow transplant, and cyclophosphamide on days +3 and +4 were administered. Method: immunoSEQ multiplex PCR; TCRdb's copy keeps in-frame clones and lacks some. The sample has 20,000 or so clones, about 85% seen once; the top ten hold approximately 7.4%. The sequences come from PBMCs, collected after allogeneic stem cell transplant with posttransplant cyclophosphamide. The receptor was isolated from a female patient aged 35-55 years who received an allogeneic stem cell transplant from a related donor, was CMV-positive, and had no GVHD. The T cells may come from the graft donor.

Here the CDR3 DNA reads TGTGCCAGCAGCCCACGGACAGATGCCTTTCTTTTTTCGGCTTTCTTT. Its protein product is CASSPRTDAFLFSAFF. This sequence joins TRBV7-9 and TRBJ1-1, with D perhaps TRBD1 (6 bases). The germline V gene has CDR1 SEHNR and CDR2 FQNEAQ (reference sequence). The CDR3 is 16 residues long. V gave up 5 bases and J gave up 11 bases, with 27 bases separating them.